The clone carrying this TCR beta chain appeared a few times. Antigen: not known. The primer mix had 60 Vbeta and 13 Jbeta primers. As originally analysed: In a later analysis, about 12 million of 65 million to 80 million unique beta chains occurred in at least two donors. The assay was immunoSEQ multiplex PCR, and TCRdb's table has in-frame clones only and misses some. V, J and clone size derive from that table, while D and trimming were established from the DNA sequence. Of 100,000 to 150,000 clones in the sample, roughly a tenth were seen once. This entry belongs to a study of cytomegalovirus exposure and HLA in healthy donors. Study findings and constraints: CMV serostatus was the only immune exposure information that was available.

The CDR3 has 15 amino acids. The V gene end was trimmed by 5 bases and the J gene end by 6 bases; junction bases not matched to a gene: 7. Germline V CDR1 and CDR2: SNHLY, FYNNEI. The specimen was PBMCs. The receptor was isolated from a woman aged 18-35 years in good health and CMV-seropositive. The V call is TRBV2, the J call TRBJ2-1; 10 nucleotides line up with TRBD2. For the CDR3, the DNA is TGTGCCAGCAGTATTACTAGCGGGGCTAGCAATGAGCAGTTCTTC. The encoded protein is CASSITSGASNEQFF.